This record looks at one T cell receptor beta chain sequence and its context. Antigen specificity is unknown. TCRdb keeps only in-frame clones here, not all; method: immunoSEQ multiplex PCR. The data show tens of thousands of clones, roughly 76% seen once. Expansion with viral peptide pools was applied to antigen-specific CD4+ T cells by the ViraFEST assay prior to sequencing. The culture ran for roughly 10 days before CD4+ T cells were isolated. Nobody among the vaccine recipients had prior SARS-CoV-2 infection (nucleocapsid antibodies were negative). This sample was included in a study of vaccination effects on CD4 cells after COVID-19. The CDR3 consists of 16 residues. J gave up 1 base and V 5 bases, and 3 bases lay outside the gene matches. Germline V gene lookup returns CDR1 SEHNR and CDR2 FQNEAQ (reference sequence). The study, taken as a whole, reports: Clones arising from infection and from vaccination showed marked clonal contraction late after vaccination.

The chain recombines TRBV7-9 with TRBJ2-3; 13 positions match TRBD2. Source: CD4+ T cells from PBMCs cultured with SARS-CoV-2 spike peptides, taken before COVID-19 vaccination. The source of this sequence is a human donor who received a COVID-19 vaccine. CDR3 loop: CASSHTSGGGTDTQYF. Written as DNA, the CDR3 is TGTGCCAGCAGCCACACTAGCGGGGGGGGCACAGATACGCAGTATTTT.